This TCR beta chain originates from a study of blood T cell repertoires in COVID-19. Study-level information: COVID-19 samples, acute and convalescent, were from the United States, Italy and Spain. Sample material is recorded as cDNA or gDNA derived from T cells, B-cell-depleted T cells, or PBMCs.

Original handling: Researchers report that nucleated cell counts were estimated from reference gene primer amplification. Generated by immunoSEQ multiplex PCR, the TCRdb table keeps only in-frame clones and is missing some. V, J and clone size reflect that table, while D and trimming were determined from the DNA. The sample lists tens of thousands of clones; 87% were seen once. V lost 5 bases, J lost 0 bases, and 14 bases lay in between. The CDR3 sequence is 16 residues long. Germline values: CDR1 SGHTA, CDR2 FQGNSA. The rearrangement links TRBV7-2 to TRBJ1-3, with D possibly being TRBD1 (5 bases). The sequenced sample was peripheral blood. The sequence was collected from a woman older than 75 with active or convalescent COVID-19. The chain's CDR3 is CASSPTPTVSGNTIYF. DNA of the CDR3: TGTGCCAGCAGCCCCACCCCGACAGTCTCTGGAAACACCATATATTTT. Using reference TRBV7-2 and TRBJ1-3 for the parts outside the CDR3, the full variable domain is GAGVSQSPSNKVTEKGKDVELRCDPISGHTALYWYRQSLGQGLEFLIYFQGNSAPDKSGLPSDRFSAERTGGSVSTLTIQRTQQEDSAVYLCASSPTPTVSGNTIYFGEGSWLTVV.